The 26 T cell receptor beta chains below all came from one sample that was sequenced in a study of blood T cell repertoires in COVID-19. Clones were read by immunoSEQ multiplex PCR, and TCRdb kept only the in-frame ones, dropping some. The data show some 260,000 clones, roughly 84% seen once. What was sequenced was peripheral blood. These receptors all come from a woman younger than 30 with acute or convalescent COVID-19.

This clone has only a few counts. The chain has TRBV2 and TRBJ1-2, with 8 bases identical to TRBD1. Germline-derived CDR1 and CDR2 are SNHLY and FYNNEI. V gave up 5 bases and J gave up 7 bases; unmatched junction bases: 15. The CDR3 sequence is 16 residues long. DNA of the CDR3: TGTGCCAGCAGTCTTGGACAGGGAATTTCGGTGGGTGGCTACACCTTC. Encoded protein: CASSLGQGISVGGYTF. Complete variable domain (other parts from reference TRBV2 and TRBJ1-2): EPEVTQTPSHQVTQMGQEVILRCVPISNHLYFYWYRQILGQKVEFLVSFYNNEISEKSEIFDDQFSVERPDGSNFTLKIRSTKLEDSAMYFCASSLGQGISVGGYTFGSGTRLTVV.

The count of this clone is one. The V gene is TRBV5-4, the J gene TRBJ2-7, with 8 bases lining up with TRBD1. The germline V gene encodes CDR1 SGHNT and CDR2 YYREEE (reference sequence). This CDR3 contains 16 residues. V shed 4 bases and J 5 bases; nucleotides not matched to a gene: 14. CDR3 in DNA: TGTGCCAGCAGCCTAAAAACAGGGGGGCGCGTCGACGAGCAGTACTTC. Its protein product is CASSLKTGGRVDEQYF.

The chain carries TRBV29-1 and TRBJ2-4; D not certain. Germline CDR1 SQVTM, CDR2 ANQGSEA. CDR3 size: 13 residues. The V gene lost 4 bases and the J gene lost 0 bases, with 7 bases spanning the gap. CDR3 DNA sequence: TGCAGCGTTGTGGAGAGAGCCAAAAACATTCAGTACTTC. This gives the protein CSVVERAKNIQYF.

The chain combines TRBV27 with TRBJ2-1, with 7 nucleotides matching TRBD1. The CDR3 consists of 16 residues. Germline V gives CDR1 MNHEY, CDR2 SMNVEV (reference sequence). Trimming at V came to 3 bases and at J to 7 bases, leaving 12 bases not matched to a gene. The CDR3 protein is CASSLGQIDYRNEQFF. The DNA of the CDR3 is TGTGCCAGCAGTTTGGGACAGATAGACTACAGGAATGAGCAGTTCTTC.

This sequence joins TRBV18 and TRBJ1-3, with unresolved D. The CDR3 loop spans 14 amino acids. The V end was cut by 3 bases, the J end by 0 bases, with 6 bases between. Germline V gives CDR1 KGHSH, CDR2 LQKENI. The CDR3 loop reads CASSPAGSGNTIYF. The CDR3 region has the DNA TGTGCCAGCTCACCTGCAGGCTCTGGAAACACCATATATTTT.

V is TRBV6-2 or TRBV6-3 and J is TRBJ2-6; no firm D call. Trimming took 8 bases from V and 3 from J, leaving 17 bases between them. The CDR3 is 16 amino acids. Germline values: CDR1 MNHEY, CDR2 SVGEGT. The CDR3 loop is CASGNFRFRGANVLTF. CDR3 DNA: TGTGCCAGCGGTAACTTCAGGTTTCGTGGGGCCAACGTCCTGACTTTC.

The chain links TRBV13 to TRBJ2-3; D might be TRBD2 (5 bases). V lost 1 base, J lost 2 bases, and 7 bases lay in between. The length of the CDR3 is 14 residues. Germline CDR1 reads PRHDT; CDR2 reads FYEKMQ (reference sequence). The CDR3: CASSLVGVTDTQYF. The CDR3 DNA sequence: TGTGCCAGCAGCTTAGTCGGGGTCACAGATACGCAGTATTTT.

V and J are TRBV5-1 and TRBJ2-7; 8 bases are shared with TRBD2. The CDR3 is 15 amino acids. The ends lost 4 bases at V and 7 bases at J; junction bases unmatched: 13. CDR1 is SGHRS and CDR2 is YFSETQ in the germline V gene. The CDR3 protein is CASSLGTSLSREQYF. CDR3 nucleotide sequence: TGCGCCAGCAGCCTAGGGACTAGTTTGAGTCGGGAGCAGTACTTC.

This rearrangement joins TRBV12-3 or TRBV12-4 to TRBJ2-1, with unresolved D. The CDR3 loop spans 13 amino acids. V lost 2 bases and J 7 bases, leaving 9 bases between the germline ends. The CDR3 sequence: CASSLLPVNEQFF. The CDR3 DNA is TGTGCCAGCAGTTTACTTCCTGTGAATGAGCAGTTCTTC.

V is TRBV12-3 or TRBV12-4 and J is TRBJ2-7, with 13 bases that match TRBD2. After removal of 8 bases from V and 3 bases from J, the junction contained 1 base not matched to a gene. The CDR3 length is 13 residues. The CDR3 DNA sequence: TGTGCCAGCGGGACTAGCGGGGTCTACGAGCAGTACTTC. This codes for CASGTSGVYEQYF.

The V gene is TRBV5-4, the J gene TRBJ1-2; TRBD1 is a possible D gene (5 bases). Germline V gene data show CDR1 as SGHNT and CDR2 as YYREEE (reference sequence). This CDR3 comprises 14 residues. V lost 3 bases to trimming and J lost 4 bases, with 13 bases between them. CDR3 sequence: CASSSTGTLYGYTF. The CDR3 DNA reads TGTGCCAGCAGCTCCACCGGGACTCTCTATGGCTACACCTTC.

The rearrangement links TRBV6-2 or TRBV6-3 to TRBJ2-7, with 10 bases identical to TRBD1. The V segment lost 5 bases and the J segment 4 bases; nucleotides outside the gene matches: 5. CDR3 length: 14 residues. The germline gives CDR1 MNHEY, CDR2 SVGEGT. Written as DNA, the CDR3 is TGTGCCAGCAGTAAAGACAGGGGGCTATACGAGCAGTACTTC. This translates into CASSKDRGLYEQYF.

The chain has TRBV27 and TRBJ1-4, with no clear D. The germline gives CDR1 MNHEY, CDR2 SMNVEV (reference sequence). The CDR3 is made up of 18 amino acids. Trimming stripped 3 bases from V and 0 bases from J, with 17 bases between. The DNA of the CDR3 is TGTGCCAGCAGTTTTCGATTCACATTCCCCGCAACTAATGAAAAACTGTTTTTT. Protein sequence: CASSFRFTFPATNEKLFF.

This chain joins TRBV9 and TRBJ2-5; no clear D. The V gene's germline CDR1 is SGDLS and CDR2 YYNGEE. Deletions cut 0 bases from V and 2 bases from J, with 11 bases between. This CDR3 spans 15 amino acids. The CDR3 loop is CASSVATSIQETQYF. The CDR3 bases are TGTGCCAGCAGCGTAGCTACGTCGATACAAGAGACCCAGTACTTC.

The V and J genes are TRBV27 and TRBJ2-5; D possibly corresponds to TRBD2 (5 bases). Germline lookup yields CDR1 MNHEY and CDR2 SMNVEV (reference sequence). The CDR3 length is 14 residues. V lost 5 bases, J lost 3 bases, and 13 bases lay in between. The CDR3 coding sequence is TGTGCCAGCAGTGGGTTAGCGTTTGAAGAGACCCAGTACTTC. Translating gives CASSGLAFEETQYF.

V gene TRBV30 combines with J gene TRBJ2-5, with D possibly being TRBD1 (5 bases). Germline V gene lookup returns CDR1 GTSNPN and CDR2 SVGIG (reference sequence). Deletions cut 6 bases from V and 4 bases from J, with 12 bases between. The CDR3 has 12 amino acids. The CDR3 region is CACRALVETQYF. The CDR3 nucleotides are TGTGCCTGCAGGGCGTTAGTAGAGACCCAGTACTTC.

This clone was seen a single time. The V call is TRBV6-5, the J call TRBJ2-1, with a weak D call TRBD1 (6 bases). Trimming cost V 2 bases and J 10 bases, with 12 bases left between them. This CDR3 region has 13 residues. Germline V lookup: CDR1 MNHEY, CDR2 SVGAGI. The CDR3 DNA follows: TGTGCCAGCAGTTACCAGACAGGACAAGAGCAGTTCTTC. Translation gives CASSYQTGQEQFF.

There are a few counts of this clone. The chain links TRBV7-6 to TRBJ1-3; 9 bases are a match to TRBD1. Trimming took 1 base from V and 4 from J; bases not matched to a gene: 5. Germline CDR1 reads SGHVS; CDR2 reads FNYEAQ. The CDR3 is 16 amino acids. CDR3 protein: CASSLGRDRVGNTIYF. In DNA form, the CDR3 reads TGTGCCAGCAGCTTAGGACGGGACAGGGTAGGAAACACCATATATTTT.

V usage is TRBV6-5 and J usage is TRBJ1-2; tentative D call: TRBD1 (6 bases). The V gene lost 7 bases and the J gene lost 2 bases, with 11 bases spanning the gap. Germline V CDR1 and CDR2: MNHEY, SVGAGI. This CDR3 is built from 13 residues. CDR3 loop: CASTSDRNYGYTF. The CDR3 coding sequence is TGTGCCAGCACTTCAGACAGGAACTATGGCTACACCTTC.

The rearrangement joins TRBV28 to TRBJ1-2; the match to TRBD1 covers 7 bases. The CDR3 extends over 16 amino acids. Trimming took 3 bases from V and 1 from J; bases not matched to a gene: 8. The germline V gene has CDR1 MDHEN and CDR2 SYDVKM. CDR3 DNA sequence: TGTGCCAGCAGTTTCCTGGACAGGATTGATAACTATGGCTACACCTTC. Its translation is CASSFLDRIDNYGYTF.

This rearrangement joins TRBV5-1 to TRBJ1-2; no firm D call. Germline V gene lookup returns CDR1 SGHRS and CDR2 YFSETQ. This CDR3 contains 12 residues. V lost 5 bases, J lost 7 bases, and 12 bases lay in between. In DNA form, the CDR3 reads TGCGCCAGCAGGATATTGGCAGGTGGCTACACCTTC. Amino acid sequence: CASRILAGGYTF.

The chain combines TRBV14 with TRBJ1-1; maybe TRBD1 (6 bases). The CDR3 consists of 13 residues. V lost 1 base and J 6 bases, leaving 9 bases between the germline ends. CDR1 and CDR2 (germline): SGHDN, FVKESK. The CDR3 is CASSQGGLAEAFF. CDR3 sequence (DNA): TGTGCCAGCAGCCAAGGGGGGCTGGCTGAAGCTTTCTTT.

The chain couples TRBV6-5 to TRBJ2-1; D ambiguous. The CDR3 has 16 amino acids. Trimming took 0 bases from V and 3 from J, leaving 12 bases between them. Germline V gene sequence: CDR1 MNHEY, CDR2 SVGAGI. Here the CDR3 DNA reads TGTGCCAGCAGTTACTCATGGTCTAGAAACTACAATGAGCAGTTCTTC. Translating it yields CASSYSWSRNYNEQFF.

The J gene is TRBJ2-3, the V gene TRBV28; D not resolved. V shed 3 bases and J shed 10 bases, with 8 bases lying between them. The germline CDR1 and CDR2 sequences are MDHEN and SYDVKM. This CDR3 has 11 residues. CDR3 protein: CASSLRQAQYF. CDR3 nucleotide sequence: TGTGCCAGCAGTTTGAGGCAAGCGCAGTATTTT. The whole variable domain, filled in from reference TRBV28 and TRBJ2-3, reads DVKVTQSSRYLVKRTGEKVFLECVQDMDHENMFWYRQDPGLGLRLIYFSYDVKMKEKGDIPEGYSVSREKKERFSLILESASTNQTSMYLCASSLRQAQYFGPGTRLTVL.

This chain connects TRBV6-4 to TRBJ2-1, with TRBD2 identical over 14 bases. J lost 7 bases, V lost 4 bases, and 6 bases had no gene match. This CDR3 has 16 residues. Per germline, CDR1 MRHNA and CDR2 SNTAGT. Here the CDR3 reads CASSASGTSGSNEQFF. In DNA form, the CDR3 reads TGTGCCAGCAGTGCCTCAGGGACTAGCGGGAGTAATGAGCAGTTCTTC.

The V and J genes are TRBV5-1 and TRBJ2-7, with 9 bases matching TRBD2. CDR3 size: 16 residues. The germline V gene encodes CDR1 SGHRS and CDR2 YFSETQ. The V segment lost 0 bases and the J segment 1 base; nucleotides outside the gene matches: 5. The CDR3 here is CASSLGGLALSYEQYF. CDR3 bases: TGCGCCAGCAGCTTGGGTGGACTAGCGCTTTCCTACGAGCAGTACTTC.